This TCR beta chain originates from a study of long-term antiretroviral therapy in people with HIV. V was clipped by 6 bases and J by 1 base, with 15 bases between them. Germline lookup yields CDR1 MNHEY and CDR2 SVGAGI. The CDR3 extends over 15 amino acids. The immunoSEQ assay was v3.0, run at survey level. Samples were sequenced targeting roughly 35,000-55,000 T-cell genomes each. Some clones are missing from TCRdb's copy, which holds only in-frame ones; the method was immunoSEQ multiplex PCR. The sample contains over 20,000 clones, 88% of which appear only once. Every one of the donors gave at least one pre-ART PBMC sample and at least two post-ART PBMC samples.

The TCR sequence derives from a man aged 60-69 years with HIV. The chain recombines TRBV6-5 with TRBJ1-2, with a possible D match to TRBD1 (5 bases). This specimen consisted of unsorted PBMCs, obtained 0.6 years after starting antiretroviral therapy. The chain's CDR3 is CASRQGMGHNYGYTF. DNA for the CDR3: TGTGCCAGCAGGCAAGGGATGGGGCATAACTATGGCTACACCTTC.